This passage covers 5 T cell receptor beta chains from one sample sequenced in a study of OX40 agonist ivuxolimab in advanced cancers. The data were produced by immunoSEQ multiplex PCR, yet TCRdb's version contains in-frame clones alone and is incomplete. The sample carries roughly 70,000 clones, around 84% recorded once. The sample consisted of CD4+ or CD8+ T cells sorted from blood, taken in a trial of the OX40 agonist ivuxolimab. The receptors shown here come from an adult with an advanced solid tumor such as melanoma, head and neck, liver or kidney cancer.

The chain employs TRBV6-5 and TRBJ1-1; D remains unclear. V lost 2 bases to trimming and J lost 11 bases, with 9 bases between them. Germline values: CDR1 MNHEY, CDR2 SVGAGI. This CDR3 is built from 11 residues. The chain's CDR3 is CASSYRREAFF. Here the CDR3 DNA reads TGTGCCAGCAGTTACCGGCGTGAGGCTTTCTTT.

This rearrangement joins TRBV4-2 to TRBJ2-2, with 9 nucleotides matching TRBD2. V dropped 0 bases and J dropped 3; count of bases not matched to a gene: 8. The CDR3 totals 18 residues. Per germline, CDR1 LGHNA and CDR2 YNFKEQ. Written as DNA, the CDR3 is TGTGCCAGCAGCCAAGATCAACCCAGCGGGGGGTACACCGGGGAGCTGTTTTTT. This gives the protein CASSQDQPSGGYTGELFF.

A note on this clone: The junction does not match germline at one end; this may be a read error. The chain couples TRBV7-9 to TRBJ2-5, with 8 positions matching TRBD1. This CDR3 comprises 17 residues. The germline gives CDR1 SEHNR, CDR2 FQNEAQ (reference sequence). CDR3 in amino acids: CASILGISQGAEETQYF. In DNA, the CDR3 is TGTGCCAGCATCTTAGGGATTTCTCAGGGGGCTGAAGAGACCCAGTACTTC. The whole variable domain, remainder taken from reference TRBV7-9 and TRBJ2-5, is DTGVSQNPRHKITKRGQNVTFRCDPISEHNRLYWYRQTLGQGPEFLTYFQNEAQLEKSRLLSDRFSAERPKGSFSTLEIQRTEQGDSAMYLCASILGISQGAEETQYFGPGTRLLVL.

This chain joins TRBV10-3 and TRBJ2-5; D is perhaps TRBD2 (6 bases). The CDR3 spans 13 residues. Germline values: CDR1 ENHRY, CDR2 SYGVKD. Trimming shortened V by 10 bases and J by 3 bases, and 15 bases separated the two germline ends. The CDR3 region has the DNA TGTGCCACCTCAAGGTCTAGCGAAGAGACCCAGTACTTC. Translated: CATSRSSEETQYF.

V is TRBV5-8 and J is TRBJ1-2; no firm D call. Germline V gives CDR1 SGHTS, CDR2 YDEGEE. This CDR3 has 14 residues. Trimming shortened V by 7 bases and J by 1 base, and 14 bases separated the two germline ends. This CDR3 reads CASVFDSSNYGYTF. The CDR3 DNA reads as TGTGCCAGCGTTTTTGACTCGAGTAACTATGGCTACACCTTC. The full variable domain, its missing parts supplied by reference TRBV5-8 and TRBJ1-2, is EAGVTQSPTHLIKTRGQQATLRCSPISGHTSVYWYQQALGLGLQFLLWYDEGEERNRGNFPPRFSGRQFPNYSSELNVNALELEDSALYLCASVFDSSNYGYTFGSGTRLTVV.